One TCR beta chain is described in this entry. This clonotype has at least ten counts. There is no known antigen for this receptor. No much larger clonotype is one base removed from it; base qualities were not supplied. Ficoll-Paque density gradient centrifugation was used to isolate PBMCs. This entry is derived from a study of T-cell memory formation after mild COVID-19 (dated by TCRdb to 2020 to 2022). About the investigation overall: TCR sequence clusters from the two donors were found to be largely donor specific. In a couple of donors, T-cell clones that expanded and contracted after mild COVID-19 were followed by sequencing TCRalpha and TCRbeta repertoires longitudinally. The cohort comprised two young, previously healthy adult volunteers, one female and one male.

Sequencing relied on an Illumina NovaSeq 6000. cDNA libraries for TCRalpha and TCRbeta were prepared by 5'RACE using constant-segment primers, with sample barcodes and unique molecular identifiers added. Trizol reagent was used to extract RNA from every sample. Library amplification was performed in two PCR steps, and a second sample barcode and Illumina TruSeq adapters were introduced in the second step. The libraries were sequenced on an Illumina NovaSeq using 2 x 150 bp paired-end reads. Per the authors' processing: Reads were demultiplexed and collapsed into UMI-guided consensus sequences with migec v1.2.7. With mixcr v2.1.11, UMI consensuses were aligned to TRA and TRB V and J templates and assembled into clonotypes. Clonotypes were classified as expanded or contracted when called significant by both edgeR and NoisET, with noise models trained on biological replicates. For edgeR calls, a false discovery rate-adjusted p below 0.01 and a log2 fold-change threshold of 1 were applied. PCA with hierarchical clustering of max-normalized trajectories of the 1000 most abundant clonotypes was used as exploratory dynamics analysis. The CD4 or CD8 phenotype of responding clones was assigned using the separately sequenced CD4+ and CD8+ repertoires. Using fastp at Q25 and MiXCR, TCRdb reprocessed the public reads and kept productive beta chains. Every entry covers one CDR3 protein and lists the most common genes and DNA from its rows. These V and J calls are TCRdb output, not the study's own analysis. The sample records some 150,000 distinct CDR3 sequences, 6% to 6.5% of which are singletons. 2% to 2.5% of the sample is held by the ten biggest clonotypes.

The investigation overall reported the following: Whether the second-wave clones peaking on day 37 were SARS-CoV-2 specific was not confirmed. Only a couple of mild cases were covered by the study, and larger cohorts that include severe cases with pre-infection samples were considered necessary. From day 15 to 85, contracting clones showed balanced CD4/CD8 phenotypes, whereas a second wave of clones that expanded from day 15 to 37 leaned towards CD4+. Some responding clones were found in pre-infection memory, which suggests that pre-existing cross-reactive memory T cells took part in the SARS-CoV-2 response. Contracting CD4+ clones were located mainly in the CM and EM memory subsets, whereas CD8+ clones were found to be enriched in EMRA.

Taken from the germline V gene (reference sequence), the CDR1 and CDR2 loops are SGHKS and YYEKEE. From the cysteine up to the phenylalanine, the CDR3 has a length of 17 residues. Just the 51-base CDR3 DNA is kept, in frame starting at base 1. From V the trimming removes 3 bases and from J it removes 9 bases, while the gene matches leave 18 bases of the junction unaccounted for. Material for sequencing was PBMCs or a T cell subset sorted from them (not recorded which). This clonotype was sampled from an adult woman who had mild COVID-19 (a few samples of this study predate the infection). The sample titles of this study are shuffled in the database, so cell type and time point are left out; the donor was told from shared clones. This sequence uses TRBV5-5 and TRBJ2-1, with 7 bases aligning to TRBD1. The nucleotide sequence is TGTGCCAGCAGCTCCGAACTAGAGACAGGGTCAAGGGGTGAGCAGTTCTTC. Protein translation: CASSSELETGSRGEQFF.